This is a list of T cell receptor beta chains from one sample in a study of OX40 agonist ivuxolimab in advanced cancers. Clones were sequenced by immunoSEQ multiplex PCR, and TCRdb holds only the in-frame ones, with some missing. This sample yields 75,000 to 100,000 clones, of which around 84% are seen a single time; roughly 2.5% belongs to the top ten. Sequenced here: CD4+ or CD8+ T cells sorted from blood, sampled in a trial of the OX40 agonist ivuxolimab. The receptors here all came from an adult with an advanced solid tumor such as melanoma, head and neck, liver or kidney cancer. Each CDR3 is given with its conserved first and last residue. A D gene is named only where the DNA matches it firmly. Not every row has a clone size; where given, it reads once, few, many or a size class.

TRBJ1-2,few,-,TRBV7-6,TGTGCCAGCAGCTTAAAGGGGAACTATGGCTACACCTTC,CASSLKGNYGYTF
TRBJ2-2,few,-,TRBV19,TGTGCCAGTAGTATAGATGTGCCCCCGAACACCGGGGAGCTGTTTTTT,CASSIDVPPNTGELFF
TRBJ2-3,-,TRBD2,TRBV4-2,TGTGCCAGCAGCCAAGACTTGACTAGCGGGGGGACAGATACGCAGTATTTT,CASSQDLTSGGTDTQYF
TRBJ1-1,-,-,TRBV27,TGTGCCAGCCGACCGAATGCGGGCGTGGCTGAAGCTTTCTTT,CASRPNAGVAEAFF
TRBJ1-6,few,-,TRBV11-2,TGTGCCAGCAGCTTAGGAAGGGGGAGCGGTTCACCCCTCCACTTT,CASSLGRGSGSPLHF
TRBJ1-2,-,-,TRBV7-2,TGTGCCAGCAGCTTGGGGGGTAACTATGGCTACACCTTC,CASSLGGNYGYTF
TRBJ1-1,-,-,TRBV29-1,TGCGGCGTTGAAGAGGGGTTGGAAACTGAAGCTTTCTTT,CGVEEGLETEAFF
TRBJ1-6,-,-,TRBV10-3,TGTGCCATCAGGGGGGCCGCGAATTCACCCCTCCACTTT,CAIRGAANSPLHF
TRBJ1-2,once,-,TRBV5-1,TGCGCCAGCTCTTGGGGCGCGGGGAATGGCTACACCTTC,CASSWGAGNGYTF
TRBJ1-1,-,-,TRBV4-2,TGTGCCAGCAGCCAAGACGTCGGGAACACTGAAGCTTTCTTT,CASSQDVGNTEAFF
TRBJ2-7,-,TRBD1,TRBV5-4,TGTGCCAGCAGCCCTGGACAGGATAGCTCCTACGAGCAGTACTTC,CASSPGQDSSYEQYF
TRBJ1-5,-,-,TRBV2,TGTGCCAGCAGTTTTGACAGCGACAATCAGCCCCAGCATTTT,CASSFDSDNQPQHF
TRBJ1-5,-,-,TRBV7-8,TGTGCCAGCAGCTTAAGTATAGGGTATCAGCCCCAGCATTTT,CASSLSIGYQPQHF
TRBJ2-7,-,-,TRBV10-3,TGTGCCATCACCCCGGGTGGCTCCTACGAGCAGTACTTC,CAITPGGSYEQYF
TRBJ1-1,-,-,TRBV7-3,TGTGCCAGCAGCCTGAGGACAGAAGATGAAGCTTTCTTT,CASSLRTEDEAFF
TRBJ1-6,-,-,TRBV5-4,TGTGCCAGCAGCTTGGCAACTCCTGGTTCACCCCTCCACTTT,CASSLATPGSPLHF
TRBJ1-2,-,-,TRBV19,TGTGCCAGTAGCCTCGGGGGGGGCGACGGCTACACCTTC,CASSLGGGDGYTF
TRBJ1-2,few,-,TRBV16,TGTGCCAGCAGCCCGGACAGCTATGGCTACACCTTC,CASSPDSYGYTF
TRBJ2-1,-,TRBD2,TRBV7-2,TGTGCCAGCAGCAAACTAGCGGGGGCCTACAATGAGCAGTTCTTC,CASSKLAGAYNEQFF
TRBJ2-1,-,-,TRBV11-2,TGTGCCAGCAGCCAGGACGGCCTTATCCAGCAGTTCTTC,CASSQDGLIQQFF
TRBJ2-3,-,-,TRBV28,TGTGCCAGCAGCCAAGGTCCCGGAGGCACAGATACGCAGTATTTT,CASSQGPGGTDTQYF
TRBJ1-5,-,-,TRBV4-2,TGTGCCAGCAGCCAAGGGACAGATGATAGCAATCAGCCCCAGCATTTT,CASSQGTDDSNQPQHF
TRBJ1-2,-,-,TRBV5-3,TGTGCCAGAATACTCAGGGGCCTATATGGCTACACCTTC,CARILRGLYGYTF
TRBJ2-7,-,TRBD1,TRBV6-1,TGTGCCAGCAAGGGACAGGCTTCCTACGAGCAGTACTTC,CASKGQASYEQYF
TRBJ1-2,-,TRBD1,TRBV2,TGTGCCAGCAGTACGACAGGGGCCTATGGCTACACCTTC,CASSTTGAYGYTF
TRBJ2-4,-,-,TRBV6-5,TGTGCCAGCAGCCGACAGACTCAGGACATTCAGTACTTC,CASSRQTQDIQYF
TRBJ2-5,-,TRBD1,TRBV28,TGTGCCAGCAGTTCCCCCACAGGGGGGCAAGAGACCCAGTACTTC,CASSSPTGGQETQYF
TRBJ1-1,-,-,TRBV5-5,TGTGCCAGCACCCCGGGGGTTGAAATGGAAGCTTTCTTT,CASTPGVEMEAFF
TRBJ2-3,-,TRBD1,TRBV9,TGTGCCAGCAGCGCAAGGGACAGGGCCTCGGATACGCAGTATTTT,CASSARDRASDTQYF
TRBJ2-2,-,TRBD1,TRBV2,TGTGCCAGCAGTGAAAGGGCGACAGGGAAAGCGCCCGGGGAGCTGTTTTTT,CASSERATGKAPGELFF
TRBJ2-3,-,TRBD2,TRBV7-6,TGTGCCAGCAGCCCTAGCGGGGTGAACACAGATACGCAGTATTTT,CASSPSGVNTDTQYF
TRBJ2-5,-,-,TRBV7-2,TGTGCCAGCAGCCCCTATTCGGGGGGCGGTGGGGTGCCCCAGTACTTC,CASSPYSGGGGVPQYF
TRBJ2-3,-,-,TRBV7-9,TGTGCCAGCAGCCCGGACTCAGATACGCAGTATTTT,CASSPDSDTQYF
TRBJ2-1,-,TRBD2,TRBV9,TGTGCCAGCAGCGCAGCGGGAGGCTACAATGAGCAGTTCTTC,CASSAAGGYNEQFF
TRBJ1-3,-,-,TRBV5-1,TGCGCCAGCAGCTTGGGGCGGACCTCCGGAAACACCATATATTTT,CASSLGRTSGNTIYF
TRBJ2-6,-,-,TRBV28,TGTGCCAGCAGTTTATGGGATTCTGGGGCCAACGTCCTGACTTTC,CASSLWDSGANVLTF
TRBJ1-5,-,-,TRBV28,TGTGCCAGCAGCACCGGGACCGCTCTTACCCAGCATTTT,CASSTGTALTQHF
TRBJ2-4,-,-,TRBV6-1,TGTGCCAGCAGTGTAAGCGAAAACATTCAGTACTTC,CASSVSENIQYF